This T cell receptor beta chain was found in a study of shared clonotypes between healthy human individuals. Comment on this clone: As yet, its antigen is unknown. The same CDR3 is also encoded by other DNA sequences in this sample.

TCRdb's copy holds only in-frame clones and misses some; the assay was immunoSEQ multiplex PCR. This table has roughly 1,100,000 clones, approximately 68% appearing once. The CDR3 is made up of 11 amino acids. Per the germline V gene, CDR1 is SEHNR and CDR2 is FQNEAQ (reference sequence). V shed 2 bases and J shed 6 bases, with 4 bases lying between them. General study points: The study found lower generation probabilities in non-shared clonotypes than in those shared by all four donors.

The J gene is TRBJ1-2, the V gene TRBV7-9; D unresolved. The clonotype was recovered from a man aged 18 to 29 in good health. Sequencing was carried out using memory CD4+ T cells sorted from blood. Subset here: CD45RA-negative fraction. The CDR3: CASSLSDGYTF. The CDR3, as DNA: TGTGCCAGCAGCTTATCCGATGGCTACACCTTC.